The clone carrying this TCR beta chain was recorded a few times. Its antigen is currently unknown. CDR1 and CDR2 (germline): WNHNN, SYGVQD (reference sequence). CDR3 length: 14 residues. Trimming cost V 0 bases and J 6 bases, with 12 bases left between them. PCR was performed using 60 Vbeta and 13 Jbeta primers. Sequenced by immunoSEQ multiplex PCR; TCRdb stores in-frame clones only, minus some. The sample shows 100,000 to 150,000 clones, roughly 10% of them seen only once. This sample was included in a study of cytomegalovirus exposure and HLA in healthy donors. Study-wide findings and caveats: Analysis performed later found approximately 17,000 TCR beta sequences associated with HLA alleles at 0.05 false discovery rate. Later analysis suggested links between common viral pathogens and several top significant clusters. According to the study, 150 to 200 TCR beta chains were cytomegalovirus-associated. Because they were indistinguishable, some V segments, including TRBV6-2 and TRBV6-3, were excluded.

This sequence was found in a woman younger than 30 in good health and CMV-seropositive. Sequencing input: PBMCs. The chain uses TRBV10-1 and TRBJ2-7, with D perhaps TRBD2 (5 bases). The CDR3 bases are TGCGCCAGCAGTGAGTCGACGGGAAAGGGCGAGCAGTACTTC. Its protein product is CASSESTGKGEQYF.